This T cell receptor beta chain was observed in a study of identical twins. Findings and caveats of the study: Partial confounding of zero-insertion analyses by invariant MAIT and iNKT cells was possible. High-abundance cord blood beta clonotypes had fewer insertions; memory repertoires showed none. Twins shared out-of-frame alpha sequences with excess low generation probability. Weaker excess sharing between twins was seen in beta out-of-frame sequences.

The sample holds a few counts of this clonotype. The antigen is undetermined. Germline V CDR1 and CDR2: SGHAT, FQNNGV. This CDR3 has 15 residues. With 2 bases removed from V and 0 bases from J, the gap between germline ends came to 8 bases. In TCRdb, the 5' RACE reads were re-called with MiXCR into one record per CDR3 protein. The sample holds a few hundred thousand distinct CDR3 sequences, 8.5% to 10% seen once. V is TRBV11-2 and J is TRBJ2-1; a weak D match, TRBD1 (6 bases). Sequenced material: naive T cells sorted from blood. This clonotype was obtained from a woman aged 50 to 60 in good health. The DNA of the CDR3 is TGTGCCAGCAGCTTATTAGGGGGCTCCTACAATGAGCAGTTCTTC. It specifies CASSLLGGSYNEQFF.